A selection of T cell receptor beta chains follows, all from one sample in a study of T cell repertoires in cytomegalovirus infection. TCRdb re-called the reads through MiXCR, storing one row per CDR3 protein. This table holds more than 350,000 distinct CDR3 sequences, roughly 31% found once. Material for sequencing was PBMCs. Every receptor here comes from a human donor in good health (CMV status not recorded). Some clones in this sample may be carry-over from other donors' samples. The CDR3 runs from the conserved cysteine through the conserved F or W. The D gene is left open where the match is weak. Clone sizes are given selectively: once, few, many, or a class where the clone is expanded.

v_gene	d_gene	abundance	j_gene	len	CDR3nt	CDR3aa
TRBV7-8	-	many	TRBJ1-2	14	TGTGCCAGCAGCCCCAGGGTCCTCGGCTATGGCTACACCTTC	CASSPRVLGYGYTF
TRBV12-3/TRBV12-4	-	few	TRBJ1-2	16	TGTGCCAGCAGTCTCGGGGAGGGTAGGCCTAACTATGGCTACACCTTC	CASSLGEGRPNYGYTF
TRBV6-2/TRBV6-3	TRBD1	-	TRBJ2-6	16	TGTGCCAGCAGTCCCCAGGGGGCCCGTATGGCCAACGTCCTGACTTTC	CASSPQGARMANVLTF
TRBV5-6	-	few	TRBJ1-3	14	TGTGCCAGCACGGATGTGCTGCAGCGGAACACCATATATTTT	CASTDVLQRNTIYF
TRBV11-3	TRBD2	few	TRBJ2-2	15	TGTGCCAGCAGCTTCGGTAGCGGGAGCACCGGGGAGCTGTTTTTT	CASSFGSGSTGELFF
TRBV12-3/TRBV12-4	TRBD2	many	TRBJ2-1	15	TGTGCCAGCAGTTTATACAGCGGGGGGGCCAACGAGCAGTTCTTC	CASSLYSGGANEQFF
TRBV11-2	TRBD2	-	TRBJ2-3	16	TGTGCCAGCAGCGTCACTAGCGGGGGGGCATCAGATACGCAGTATTTT	CASSVTSGGASDTQYF
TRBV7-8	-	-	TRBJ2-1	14	TGTGCCAGCAGCGTAGACGGGCGTACGAATGAGCCGTTATTC	CASSVDGRTNEPLF
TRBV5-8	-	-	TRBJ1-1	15	TGTGACAGCAGCTTGTATAACAGCCCGAACACTGAAGCTTTCTTT	CDSSLYNSPNTEAFF
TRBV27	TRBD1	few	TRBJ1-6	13	TGTGCCAGCAGTCCCCGGGACAGACGGACCCTCCACTTT	CASSPRDRRTLHF
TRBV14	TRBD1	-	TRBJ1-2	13	TGTGCCAGCAGCGAGGGACAGGGAGGAGGCTACACCTTC	CASSEGQGGGYTF
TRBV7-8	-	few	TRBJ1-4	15	TGTGCCAGCAGCCAAGCACAGGCGACTAATGAAAAACTGTTTTTT	CASSQAQATNEKLFF
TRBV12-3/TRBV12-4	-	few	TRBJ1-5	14	TGTGCCAGCAGTCGCGGGGCTAGCAATCAGCCCCAGCATTTT	CASSRGASNQPQHF
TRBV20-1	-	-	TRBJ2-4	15	TGCAGTGCTTCGAGGTGGGGGCCTCCCAAAAACATTCAGTACTTC	CSASRWGPPKNIQYF
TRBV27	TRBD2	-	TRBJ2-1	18	TGTGCCAGCAGTTTATCTCTCCTTCTAGCGGGTGGGGACAATGAGCAGTTCTTC	CASSLSLLLAGGDNEQFF
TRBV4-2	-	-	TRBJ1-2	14	TGTGCCAGCAGCCAAGATCTTAATATCTATGGCTACACCTTC	CASSQDLNIYGYTF
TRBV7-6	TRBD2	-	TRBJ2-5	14	TGTGCCAGCAGCTCAGCGGGGGGTGGCGAGACCCCGTACTTC	CASSSAGGGETPYF
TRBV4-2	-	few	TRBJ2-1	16	TGTGCCAGCAGCCAAGAGGGGCGGGCCATGTACAATGAGCAGTTCTTC	CASSQEGRAMYNEQFF
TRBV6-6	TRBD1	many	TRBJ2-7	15	TGTGCCAGCAGTTATATGGCAGGGGGTGTCTACGAGCAGTACTTC	CASSYMAGGVYEQYF
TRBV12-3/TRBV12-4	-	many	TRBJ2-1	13	TGTGCCAGCTGTACAGGTCTTGGCAATGAGCAGTTCTTC	CASCTGLGNEQFF
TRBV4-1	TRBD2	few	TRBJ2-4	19	TGCGCCAGCAGCCAAGCGGGACTAGCGGGGGGGGTAGCCAAAAACATTCAGTACTTC	CASSQAGLAGGVAKNIQYF
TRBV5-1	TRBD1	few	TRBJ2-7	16	TGCGCCAGCAGCATCGAGGGGGCGACGATCTCCTACGAGCAGTACTTC	CASSIEGATISYEQYF
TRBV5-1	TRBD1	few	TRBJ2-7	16	TGCGCCAGCAGCAGAGCCTCCGGGACAGGGTTCTACGAGCAGTACTTC	CASSRASGTGFYEQYF
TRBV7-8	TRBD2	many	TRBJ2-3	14	TGTGCCAGCGGGCCTAGCGGTAGCACAGATACGCAGTATTTT	CASGPSGSTDTQYF
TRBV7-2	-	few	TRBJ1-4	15	TGTGCCAGCAGCCCAAGAGGGGGATCTAATGAAAAACTGTTTTTT	CASSPRGGSNEKLFF
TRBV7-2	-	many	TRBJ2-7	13	TGTGCCAGCAGCTCAAACCCAACCTACGAGCAGTACTTC	CASSSNPTYEQYF
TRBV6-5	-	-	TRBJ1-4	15	TGTGCCAGCAGTTACTTGGCCAGTTCTTATGAAAAACTGTTTTTT	CASSYLASSYEKLFF
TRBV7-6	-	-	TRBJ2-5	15	TGTGCCAGCAGGCGAACCGGGACGAAAGAGGAGACCCAGTACTTC	CASRRTGTKEETQYF
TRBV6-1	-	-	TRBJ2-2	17	TGTGCCAGCAGTGAAGCGTGGGGCAGGGGGGCTTCCGGGGAGCTGTTTTTT	CASSEAWGRGASGELFF
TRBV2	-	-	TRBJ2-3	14	TGTGCCAGCAGTGAAGCGCTTTCTGTGGATACGCAGTATTTT	CASSEALSVDTQYF
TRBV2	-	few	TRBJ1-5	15	TGTGCCAGCCAAGAAGGGGCAGTTTCCAATCAGCCCCAGCATTTT	CASQEGAVSNQPQHF